Presented here are 18 T cell receptor beta chains from one specimen sequenced in a study of blood T cell repertoires in COVID-19. Method: immunoSEQ multiplex PCR; TCRdb's copy keeps in-frame clones and lacks some. The table records some 180,000 clones, about 90% of them present only once. Sequenced: peripheral blood. Receptor source: a man aged 60 to 69 with active or convalescent COVID-19.

The rearrangement links TRBV6-5 to TRBJ1-6; 7 bases line up with TRBD1. Germline trimming cut 7 bases from V and 5 bases from J; bases unmatched to any gene: 8. Germline assignment: CDR1 MNHEY and CDR2 SVGAGI. The CDR3 sequence is 15 residues long. The CDR3 DNA sequence: TGTGCCAGCATTCCGACAGGGACCCATAATTCACCCCTCCACTTT. Translating it yields CASIPTGTHNSPLHF.

The chain employs TRBV7-9 and TRBJ2-1; 8 nucleotides line up with TRBD1. Germline-derived CDR1 and CDR2 are SEHNR and FQNEAQ (reference sequence). J was trimmed by 1 base and V by 5 bases; bases with no gene match: 4. This CDR3 comprises 15 residues. The CDR3 here is CASSQDRASYNEQFF. The DNA of the CDR3 is TGTGCCAGCAGCCAGGACAGGGCTTCCTACAATGAGCAGTTCTTC.

This sequence joins TRBV10-3 and TRBJ2-7; D gene unclear. The CDR3 contains 15 residues. V was cut by 6 bases and J by 2 bases, with 17 bases left in between. CDR1 and CDR2 (germline): ENHRY, SYGVKD. CDR3 region: CAIRVEPLSTYEQYF. DNA of the CDR3: TGTGCCATCAGGGTGGAGCCCCTCAGCACCTACGAGCAGTACTTC.

In the case of this clone: The junction differs from germline at one of its ends, possibly a read error. The rearrangement joins TRBV4-2 to TRBJ2-3, with 8 bases fitting TRBD2. The CDR3 spans 13 residues. Germline CDR1 is LGHNA and CDR2 is YNFKEQ. CDR3: CASSQEPGLDLHF. The CDR3 bases are TGTGCCAGCAGCCAGGAACCGGGACTAGATTTGCATTTT.

The rearrangement links TRBV19 to TRBJ2-7, with D perhaps matching TRBD2 (5 bases). With 0 bases removed from V and 2 bases from J, the gap between germline ends came to 8 bases. CDR1 LNHDA and CDR2 SQIVND come from the germline V gene (reference sequence). CDR3 length: 14 amino acids. The chain's CDR3 is CASSIDPGTYEQYF. The CDR3, as DNA: TGTGCCAGTAGTATAGATCCGGGGACCTACGAGCAGTACTTC. The full variable domain, with the rest looked up from reference TRBV19 and TRBJ2-7, is DGGITQSPKYLFRKEGQNVTLSCEQNLNHDAMYWYRQDPGQGLRLIYYSQIVNDFQKGDIAEGYSVSREKKESFPLTVTSAQKNPTAFYLCASSIDPGTYEQYFGPGTRLTVT.

This chain links TRBV19 with TRBJ2-2; the D gene is possibly TRBD1 (6 bases). From germline, CDR1 is LNHDA and CDR2 SQIVND (reference sequence). The V and J ends lost 3 bases and 5 bases respectively, with 22 bases between them. This CDR3 comprises 18 residues. CDR3 DNA sequence: TGTGCCAGTAGTATGAGGTCAGGGGCCGGGCAAAGGACCGGGGAGCTGTTTTTT. Translating gives CASSMRSGAGQRTGELFF.

This clone was seen only a few times. J is TRBJ1-5 and V is TRBV5-1; 12 bases are a match to TRBD1. The CDR3 contains 15 residues. V gave up 3 bases and J gave up 4 bases; unmatched junction bases: 2. Germline V gives CDR1 SGHRS, CDR2 YFSETQ. Here the CDR3 DNA reads TGCGCCAGCAGCTCGGGACAGGGGGCGAATCAGCCCCAGCATTTT. It codes for CASSSGQGANQPQHF. Supplemented by reference TRBV5-1 and TRBJ1-5, the full variable domain reads KAGVTQTPRYLIKTRGQQVTLSCSPISGHRSVSWYQQTPGQGLQFLFEYFSETQRNKGNFPGRFSGRQFSNSRSEMNVSTLELGDSALYLCASSSGQGANQPQHFGDGTRLSIL.

The chain uses TRBV3-1 (or the pseudogene TRBV3-2) and TRBJ1-4, with D possibly matching TRBD1 (6 bases). Trimming pared 5 bases from V and 7 bases from J, leaving 11 bases between. CDR3 length equals 13 residues. Germline CDR1 is LGHDT and CDR2 is YNNKEL (reference sequence). The CDR3 nucleotides are TGTGCCAGCAGCAAACAGGGAGTTGAAAAACTGTTTTTT. This encodes CASSKQGVEKLFF.

This clone was seen only a few times. J is TRBJ1-1 and V is TRBV29-1; unclear D gene. Germline loops: CDR1 SQVTM, CDR2 ANQGSEA. Deletions cut 4 bases from V and 3 bases from J, with 12 bases between. This CDR3 has 13 residues. The CDR3 nucleotides are TGCAGCGTTGTCATGTGGGAGGACACTGAAGCTTTCTTT. It translates to CSVVMWEDTEAFF.

The J gene is TRBJ1-3, the V gene TRBV25-1; the D is unclear. CDR3 length: 13 residues. V dropped 8 bases and J dropped 2 bases, with 10 bases sitting between them. CDR1 and CDR2 (germline): MGHDK, SYGVNS. CDR3: CASERGAGNTIYF. DNA of the CDR3: TGTGCCAGCGAGCGGGGTGCTGGAAACACCATATATTTT.

This chain uses TRBV11-2 with TRBJ2-7; TRBD1 agrees at 11 bases. CDR1 is SGHAT and CDR2 is FQNNGV in the germline V gene. Trimming removed 1 base from V and 3 bases from J; junction bases left unmatched: 2. This CDR3 contains 15 residues. Here the CDR3 reads CASSLAGQGVYEQYF. CDR3 DNA sequence: TGTGCCAGCAGCTTAGCGGGACAGGGGGTCTACGAGCAGTACTTC. Complete variable domain (other parts from reference TRBV11-2 and TRBJ2-7): EAGVAQSPRYKIIEKRQSVAFWCNPISGHATLYWYQQILGQGPKLLIQFQNNGVVDDSQLPKDRFSAERLKGVDSTLKIQPAKLEDSAVYLCASSLAGQGVYEQYFGPGTRLTVT.

This clone was observed once. This sequence joins TRBV6-5 and TRBJ1-6; possible D gene TRBD1, 5 bases. Germline V lookup: CDR1 MNHEY, CDR2 SVGAGI. This CDR3 has 13 amino acids. V lost 6 bases and J 8 bases, leaving 11 bases between the germline ends. CDR3 coding DNA: TGTGCCAGCAGGGACACGTCGTATTCACCCCTCCACTTT. Translated: CASRDTSYSPLHF.

Written as DNA, the CDR3 is TGTGCCAGCAGTGAATCCGGGTTGAACACTGAAGCTTTCTTT. It codes for CASSESGLNTEAFF. The chain joins TRBV6-1 to TRBJ1-1; D gene ambiguous. Germline loops: CDR1 MNHNS, CDR2 SASEGT. Trimming left V 2 bases short and J 0 bases short, with 7 bases between. This CDR3 has 14 amino acids.

The gene calls are TRBV6-1 and TRBJ2-7; no reliable D call. The CDR3 totals 15 residues. Germline CDR1 MNHNS, CDR2 SASEGT. The V gene lost 3 bases and the J gene lost 5 bases, with 17 bases spanning the gap. The CDR3 DNA reads as TGTGCCAGCAGTGAGCCCCAGTCGGGTGCCCACGAGCAGTACTTC. Protein: CASSEPQSGAHEQYF.

This clone was seen just once. The gene calls are TRBV9 and TRBJ1-5; no definite D call. The germline V and J ends were trimmed by 0 bases and 4 bases, with 8 bases remaining between them. Germline assignment: CDR1 SGDLS and CDR2 YYNGEE. The CDR3 consists of 14 residues. DNA of the CDR3: TGTGCCAGCAGCGTAGGGCAGGCAAATCAGCCCCAGCATTTT. It is translated as CASSVGQANQPQHF.

The chain joins TRBV10-3 to TRBJ2-5, with 16 bases fitting TRBD2. After removal of 2 bases from V and 2 bases from J, the junction contained 11 bases not matched to a gene. The CDR3 covers 20 residues. CDR1 is ENHRY and CDR2 is SYGVKD in the germline V gene. CDR3 nucleotide sequence: TGTGCCATCAGTGAGAATCCGGGACTAGCGGGGGGGTATAAACAAGAGACCCAGTACTTC. It yields the protein CAISENPGLAGGYKQETQYF.

This clone was observed once. CDR3 nucleotide sequence: TGTGCCAGCAGGGTCGGGTCGGAGCAGTACTTC. Translating gives CASRVGSEQYF. V is TRBV11-2 and J is TRBJ2-7; D unclear. CDR3 length: 11 residues. CDR1 and CDR2 (germline): SGHAT, FQNNGV. Between the trimmed V and J ends, which lost 6 bases and 7 bases, there was a span of 10 bases.

The chain has TRBV3-1 (or the pseudogene TRBV3-2) and TRBJ1-1, with D maybe TRBD1 (6 bases). V was cut by 1 base and J by 7 bases, with 13 bases left in between. The CDR3 spans 14 residues. The germline V gene encodes CDR1 LGHDT and CDR2 YNNKEL (reference sequence). The CDR3 protein is CASSQGTLGGEAFF. Here the CDR3 DNA reads TGTGCCAGCAGCCAAGGGACCCTAGGGGGTGAAGCTTTCTTT.